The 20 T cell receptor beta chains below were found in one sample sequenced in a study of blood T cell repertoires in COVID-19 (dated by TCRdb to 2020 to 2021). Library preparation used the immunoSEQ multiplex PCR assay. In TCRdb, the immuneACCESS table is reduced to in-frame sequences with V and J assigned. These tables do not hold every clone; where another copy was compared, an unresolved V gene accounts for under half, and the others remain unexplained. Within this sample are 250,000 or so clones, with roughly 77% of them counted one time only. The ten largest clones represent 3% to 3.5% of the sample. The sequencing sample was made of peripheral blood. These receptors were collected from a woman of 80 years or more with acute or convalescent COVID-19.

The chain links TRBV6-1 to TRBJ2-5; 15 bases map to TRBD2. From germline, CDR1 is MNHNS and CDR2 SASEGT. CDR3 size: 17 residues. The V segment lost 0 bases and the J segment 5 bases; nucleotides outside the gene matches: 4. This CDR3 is CASSEAGLAGGGETQYF. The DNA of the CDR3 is TGTGCCAGCAGTGAAGCGGGACTAGCGGGGGGCGGGGAGACCCAGTACTTC.

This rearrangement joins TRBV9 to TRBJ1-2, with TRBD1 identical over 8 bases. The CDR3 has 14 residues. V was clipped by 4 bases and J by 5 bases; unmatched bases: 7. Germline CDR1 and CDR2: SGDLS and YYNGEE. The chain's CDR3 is CASSTPTGEYGYTF. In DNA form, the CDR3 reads TGTGCCAGCAGCACGCCGACAGGGGAATATGGCTACACCTTC.

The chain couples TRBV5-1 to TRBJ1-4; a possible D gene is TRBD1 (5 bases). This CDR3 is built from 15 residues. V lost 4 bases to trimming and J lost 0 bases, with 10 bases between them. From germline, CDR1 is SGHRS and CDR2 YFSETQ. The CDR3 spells CASSMTAATNEKLFF. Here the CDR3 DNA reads TGCGCCAGCAGCATGACAGCAGCAACTAATGAAAAACTGTTTTTT.

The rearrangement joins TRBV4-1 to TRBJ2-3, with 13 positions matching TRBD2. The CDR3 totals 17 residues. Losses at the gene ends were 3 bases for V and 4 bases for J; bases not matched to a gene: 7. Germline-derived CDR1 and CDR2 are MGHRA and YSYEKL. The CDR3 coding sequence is TGCGCCAGCAGCCACCCGACTAGCGGGAGGAGGGCAGATACGCAGTATTTT. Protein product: CASSHPTSGRRADTQYF.

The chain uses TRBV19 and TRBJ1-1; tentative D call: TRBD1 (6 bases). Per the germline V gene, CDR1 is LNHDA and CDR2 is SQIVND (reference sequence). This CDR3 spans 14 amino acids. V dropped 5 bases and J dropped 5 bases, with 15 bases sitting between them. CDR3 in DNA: TGTGCCAGTAGTCCAGGGGTAAGAGGGACTGAAGCTTTCTTT. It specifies CASSPGVRGTEAFF.

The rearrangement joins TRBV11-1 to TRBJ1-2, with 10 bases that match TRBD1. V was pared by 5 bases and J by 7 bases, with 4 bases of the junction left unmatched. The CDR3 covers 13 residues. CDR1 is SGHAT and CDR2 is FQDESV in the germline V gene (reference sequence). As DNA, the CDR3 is TGTGCCAGCAGCCCGGGACAGGGGTTTGGCTACACCTTC. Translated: CASSPGQGFGYTF.

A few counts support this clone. CDR3: CASSPWGGEEAFF. DNA of the CDR3: TGTGCCAGCAGTCCCTGGGGGGGGGAGGAAGCTTTCTTT. This chain uses TRBV6-6 with TRBJ1-1, with D possibly TRBD1 on 5 matching bases. Looked up from germline, CDR1 is MNHNY and CDR2 is SVGAGI (reference sequence). CDR3 length equals 13 residues. Trimming shortened V by 5 bases and J by 8 bases, and 15 bases separated the two germline ends.

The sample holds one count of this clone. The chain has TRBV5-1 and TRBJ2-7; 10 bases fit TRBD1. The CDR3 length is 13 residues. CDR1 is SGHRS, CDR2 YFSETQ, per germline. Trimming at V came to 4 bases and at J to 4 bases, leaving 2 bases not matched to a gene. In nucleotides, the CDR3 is TGCGCCAGCAGCGGGGACAGGGGATACGAGCAGTACTTC. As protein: CASSGDRGYEQYF.

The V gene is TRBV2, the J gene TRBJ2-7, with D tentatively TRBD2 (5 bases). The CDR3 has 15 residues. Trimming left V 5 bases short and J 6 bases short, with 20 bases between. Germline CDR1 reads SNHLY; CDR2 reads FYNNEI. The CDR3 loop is CASSSSQSTGIEQYF. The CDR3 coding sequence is TGTGCCAGCAGTAGCTCCCAGAGTACGGGGATCGAGCAGTACTTC. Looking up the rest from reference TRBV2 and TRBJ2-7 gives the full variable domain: EPEVTQTPSHQVTQMGQEVILRCVPISNHLYFYWYRQILGQKVEFLVSFYNNEISEKSEIFDDQFSVERPDGSNFTLKIRSTKLEDSAMYFCASSSSQSTGIEQYFGPGTRLTVT.

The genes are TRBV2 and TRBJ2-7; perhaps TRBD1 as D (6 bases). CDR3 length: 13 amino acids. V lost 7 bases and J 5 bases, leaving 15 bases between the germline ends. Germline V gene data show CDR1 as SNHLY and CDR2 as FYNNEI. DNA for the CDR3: TGTGCCAGCAAATACAGGGCGATGGACGAGCAGTACTTC. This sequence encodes CASKYRAMDEQYF.

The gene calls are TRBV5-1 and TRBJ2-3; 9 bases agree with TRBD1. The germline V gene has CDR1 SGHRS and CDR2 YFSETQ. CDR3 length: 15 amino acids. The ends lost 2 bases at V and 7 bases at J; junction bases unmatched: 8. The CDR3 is CASSFLDRGFNTQYF. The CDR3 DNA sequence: TGCGCCAGCAGCTTCCTTGACAGGGGGTTTAATACGCAGTATTTT.

The CDR3 protein is CASSHTGQETQYF. For the CDR3, the DNA is TGCGCCAGCAGCCACACAGGCCAAGAGACCCAGTACTTC. This chain joins TRBV5-1 and TRBJ2-5, with a weak D call TRBD1 (5 bases). Germline assignment: CDR1 SGHRS and CDR2 YFSETQ. V was pared by 4 bases and J by 1 base, with 8 bases between. This CDR3 region has 13 residues.

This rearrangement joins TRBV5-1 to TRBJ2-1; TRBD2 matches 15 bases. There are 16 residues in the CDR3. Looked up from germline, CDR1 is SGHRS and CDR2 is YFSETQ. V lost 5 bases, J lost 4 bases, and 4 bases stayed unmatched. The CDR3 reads CASRGLAGGGYNEQFF. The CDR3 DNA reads TGCGCCAGCAGAGGACTAGCGGGAGGGGGGTACAATGAGCAGTTCTTC.

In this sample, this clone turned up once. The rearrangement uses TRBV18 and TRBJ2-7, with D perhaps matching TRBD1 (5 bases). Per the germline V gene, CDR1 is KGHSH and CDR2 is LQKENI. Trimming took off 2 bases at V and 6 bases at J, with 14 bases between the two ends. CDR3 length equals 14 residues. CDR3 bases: TGTGCCAGCTCACCAGACGCTAGGGGTGGCGAGCAGTACTTC. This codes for CASSPDARGGEQYF.

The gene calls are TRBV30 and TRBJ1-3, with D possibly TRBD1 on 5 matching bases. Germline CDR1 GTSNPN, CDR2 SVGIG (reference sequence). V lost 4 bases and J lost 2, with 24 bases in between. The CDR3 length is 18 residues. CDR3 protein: CAWKYPGSPLQAGNTIYF. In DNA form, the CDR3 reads TGTGCCTGGAAGTACCCAGGGTCACCCCTACAGGCTGGAAACACCATATATTTT.

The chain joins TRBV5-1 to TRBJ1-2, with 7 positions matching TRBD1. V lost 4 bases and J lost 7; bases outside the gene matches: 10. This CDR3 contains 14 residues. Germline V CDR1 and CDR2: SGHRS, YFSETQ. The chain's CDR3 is CASSGGQATTGYTF. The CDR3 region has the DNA TGCGCCAGCAGCGGAGGACAGGCTACAACTGGCTACACCTTC.

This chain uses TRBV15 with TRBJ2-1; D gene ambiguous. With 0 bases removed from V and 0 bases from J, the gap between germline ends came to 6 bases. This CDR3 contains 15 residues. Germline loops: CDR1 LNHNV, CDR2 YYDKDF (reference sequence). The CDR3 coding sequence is TGTGCCACCAGCAGAGATAGGAGCTCCTACAATGAGCAGTTCTTC. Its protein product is CATSRDRSSYNEQFF.

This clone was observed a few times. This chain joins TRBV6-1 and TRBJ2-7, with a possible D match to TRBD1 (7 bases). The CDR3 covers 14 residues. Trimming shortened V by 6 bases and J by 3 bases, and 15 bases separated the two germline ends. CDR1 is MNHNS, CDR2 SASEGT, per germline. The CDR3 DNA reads TGTGCCAGCAGGCGGGACAGCTCTTTCTACGAGCAGTACTTC. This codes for CASRRDSSFYEQYF.

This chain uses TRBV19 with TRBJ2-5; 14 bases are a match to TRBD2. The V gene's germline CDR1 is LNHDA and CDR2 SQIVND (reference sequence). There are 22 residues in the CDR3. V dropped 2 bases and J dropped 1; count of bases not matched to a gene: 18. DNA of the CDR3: TGTGCCAGTAGTATATCGCCGGGCGTCCGGACTAGCGGGGGGCAGCGCCAAGAGACCCAGTACTTC. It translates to CASSISPGVRTSGGQRQETQYF.

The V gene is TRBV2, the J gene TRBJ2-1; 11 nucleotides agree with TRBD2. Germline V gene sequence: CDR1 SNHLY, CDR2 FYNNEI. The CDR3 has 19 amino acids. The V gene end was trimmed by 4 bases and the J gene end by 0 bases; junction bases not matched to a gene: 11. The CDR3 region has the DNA TGTGCCAGCAGTGGGCCCTCTAGCGGGGGGACCTCCTCCTACAATGAGCAGTTCTTC. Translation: CASSGPSSGGTSSYNEQFF.